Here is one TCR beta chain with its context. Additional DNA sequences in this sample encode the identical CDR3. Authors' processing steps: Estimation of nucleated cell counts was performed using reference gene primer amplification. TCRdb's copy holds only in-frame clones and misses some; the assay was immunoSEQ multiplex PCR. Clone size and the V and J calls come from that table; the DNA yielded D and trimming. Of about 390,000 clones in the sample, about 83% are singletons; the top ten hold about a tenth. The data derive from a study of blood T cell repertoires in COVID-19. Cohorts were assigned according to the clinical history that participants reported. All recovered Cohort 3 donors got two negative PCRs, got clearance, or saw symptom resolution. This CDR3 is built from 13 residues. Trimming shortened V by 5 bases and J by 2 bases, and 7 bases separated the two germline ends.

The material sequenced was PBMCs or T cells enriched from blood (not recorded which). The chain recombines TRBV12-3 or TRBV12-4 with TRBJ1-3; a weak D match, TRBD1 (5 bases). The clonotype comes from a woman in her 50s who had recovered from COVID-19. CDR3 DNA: TGTGCCAGCAGTCTGGGGCCTGGAAACACCATATATTTT. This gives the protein CASSLGPGNTIYF.